Presented here are 11 T cell receptor beta chains from one specimen sequenced in a study of T cell repertoires in cytomegalovirus infection. A single record per CDR3 protein comes from TCRdb applying MiXCR to the reads. The table shows 180,000 or so distinct CDR3 sequences, with about 15% occurring only once. What was sequenced was CD8+ T cells from PBMCs. These receptors all stem from a human donor in good health (CMV status not recorded). Some clones in this sample may be carry-over from other donors' samples.

The chain has TRBV7-2 and TRBJ2-7, with D maybe TRBD1 (5 bases). CDR3 size: 14 residues. Germline V lookup: CDR1 SGHTA, CDR2 FQGNSA. V lost 3 bases and J 5 bases, leaving 14 bases between the germline ends. In nucleotides, the CDR3 is TGTGCCAGCAGCTTGGGCAGGGTAGTCGACGAGCAGTACTTC. Protein sequence: CASSLGRVVDEQYF.

The CDR3 protein is CASSQDFGLNTEAFF. CDR3 DNA: TGCGCCAGCAGCCAAGATTTCGGGCTGAACACTGAAGCTTTCTTT. The chain employs TRBV4-3 and TRBJ1-1; no clear D gene. Germline lookup yields CDR1 LGHNA and CDR2 YSLEER. The V end lost 0 bases, the J end lost 0 bases, and 8 bases lay between the germline ends. CDR3 length: 15 amino acids.

This rearrangement joins TRBV6-6 to TRBJ1-5; no clear D. CDR3 length: 13 residues. The germline gives CDR1 MNHNY, CDR2 SVGAGI (reference sequence). V lost 0 bases and J lost 7, with 7 bases in between. The CDR3 loop reads CASSYSTMQPQHF. In DNA, the CDR3 is TGTGCCAGCAGTTACTCGACTATGCAGCCCCAGCATTTT.

The chain links TRBV19 to TRBJ2-1, with 8 bases lining up with TRBD2. The germline V gene encodes CDR1 LNHDA and CDR2 SQIVND (reference sequence). After removal of 3 bases from V and 6 bases from J, the junction contained 10 bases not matched to a gene. The CDR3 consists of 16 residues. The DNA of the CDR3 is TGTGCCAGTAGTATCCCCTCTGAGCGGGGGATCAATGAGCAGTTCTTC. Amino acid sequence: CASSIPSERGINEQFF.

This clonotype occurred a few times. The chain links TRBV4-3 to TRBJ2-1; D is perhaps TRBD2 (7 bases). With 6 bases removed from V and 11 bases from J, the gap between germline ends came to 17 bases. Germline CDR1 LGHNA, CDR2 YSLEER. The CDR3 is 13 amino acids. The CDR3 is CASRGQSGAQQFF. DNA for the CDR3: TGCGCCAGCAGAGGACAGAGCGGGGCGCAGCAGTTCTTC.

J is TRBJ1-1 and V is TRBV24-1, with a possible D match to TRBD1 (5 bases). The CDR3 has 13 amino acids. Deletions cut 7 bases from V and 3 bases from J, with 11 bases between. The germline V gene has CDR1 KGHDR and CDR2 SFDVKD. The DNA of the CDR3 is TGTGCCACCAGCCTCGGGGCTCACACTGAAGCTTTCTTT. Translated: CATSLGAHTEAFF.

This clonotype turned up a few times. V usage is TRBV28 and J usage is TRBJ2-7; D ambiguous. CDR3 length: 15 residues. The germline CDR1 and CDR2 sequences are MDHEN and SYDVKM. V was shortened by 8 bases and J by 2 bases, with 19 bases between the two germline ends. The CDR3, as DNA: TGTGCCAGCGAGAGAGCACTAACTAAGACCTACGAGCAGTACTTC. Translated: CASERALTKTYEQYF.

J is TRBJ2-7 and V is TRBV5-1, with 10 bases identical to TRBD1. From germline, CDR1 is SGHRS and CDR2 YFSETQ. The length of the CDR3 is 15 residues. The J segment lost 2 bases and the V segment lost 3 bases, leaving 5 bases of the junction unmatched. In DNA, the CDR3 is TGCGCCAGCAGCTATACCGGGACAGGGGCCTACGAGCAGTACTTC. This sequence encodes CASSYTGTGAYEQYF.

This clonotype was detected a few times. CDR3 sequence (DNA): TGTGCCAGCAGCCCGCCGGGACAGCCATCCTACGAGCAGTACTTC. As protein: CASSPPGQPSYEQYF. The V gene is TRBV7-9, the J gene TRBJ2-7, with 7 nucleotides matching TRBD1. CDR3 length: 15 residues. Germline CDR1 SEHNR, CDR2 FQNEAQ (reference sequence). Trimming cost V 5 bases and J 1 base; bases outside gene matches: 8.

The sample holds a few counts of this clonotype. The gene calls are TRBV20-1 and TRBJ1-4, with TRBD1 matching over 8 bases. The CDR3 consists of 13 residues. Germline loops: CDR1 DFQATT, CDR2 SNEGSKA (reference sequence). Unmatched junction bases numbered 3, after V lost 2 bases and J lost 7 bases. This CDR3 is CSARTGGTEKLFF. CDR3 sequence (DNA): TGCAGTGCTAGAACAGGGGGGACTGAAAAACTGTTTTTT.

The chain links TRBV20-1 to TRBJ2-7; no firm D call. CDR3 length: 13 amino acids. Germline V gene data show CDR1 as DFQATT and CDR2 as SNEGSKA (reference sequence). Trimming removed 0 bases from V and 2 bases from J, with 8 bases in between. In DNA, the CDR3 is TGCAGTGCTAGAGAGTCGCCTACCTACGAGCAGTACTTC. Amino acid sequence: CSARESPTYEQYF.